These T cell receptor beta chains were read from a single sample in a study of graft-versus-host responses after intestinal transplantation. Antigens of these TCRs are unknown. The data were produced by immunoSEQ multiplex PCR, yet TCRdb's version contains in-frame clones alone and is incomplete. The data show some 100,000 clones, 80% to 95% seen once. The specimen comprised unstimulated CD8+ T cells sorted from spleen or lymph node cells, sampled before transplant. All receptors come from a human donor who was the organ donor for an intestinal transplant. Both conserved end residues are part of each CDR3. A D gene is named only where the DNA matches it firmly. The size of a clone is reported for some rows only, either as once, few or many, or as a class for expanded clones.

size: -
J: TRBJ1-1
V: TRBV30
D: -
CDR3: CAWSFGQYTEAFF
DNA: TGTGCCTGGAGCTTTGGACAGTACACTGAAGCTTTCTTT

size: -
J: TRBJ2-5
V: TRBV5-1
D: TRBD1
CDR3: CASSLLLGQMGETQYF
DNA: TGCGCCAGCAGCTTGTTACTGGGACAGATGGGAGAGACCCAGTACTTC

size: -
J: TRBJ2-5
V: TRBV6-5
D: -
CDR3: CASSQLGSTETQYF
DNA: TGTGCCAGCAGTCAACTCGGGAGTACGGAGACCCAGTACTTC

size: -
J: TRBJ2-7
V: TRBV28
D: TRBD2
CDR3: CASSLYVSGRNEQYF
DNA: TGTGCCAGCAGTTTATATGTTAGCGGGAGGAACGAGCAGTACTTC

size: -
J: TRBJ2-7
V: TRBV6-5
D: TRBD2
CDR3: CASSYGVGGTYEQYF
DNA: TGTGCCAGCAGTTACGGCGTGGGAGGGACCTACGAGCAGTACTTC

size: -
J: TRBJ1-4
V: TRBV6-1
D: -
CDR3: CASSVSIGSYNEKLFF
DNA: TGTGCCAGCAGTGTCTCTATTGGGAGTTATAATGAAAAACTGTTTTTT

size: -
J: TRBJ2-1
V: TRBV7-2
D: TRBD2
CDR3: CASSLGVVLAGDNEQFF
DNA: TGTGCCAGCAGCTTAGGAGTTGTCCTAGCGGGGGACAATGAGCAGTTCTTC

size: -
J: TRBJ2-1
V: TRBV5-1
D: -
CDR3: CASAQGHRSYNEQFF
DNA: TGCGCCAGCGCCCAGGGACACCGCTCCTACAATGAGCAGTTCTTC

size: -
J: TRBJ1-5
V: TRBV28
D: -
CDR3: CASRRLESNQPQHF
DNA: TGTGCCAGCAGGCGCCTTGAGAGCAATCAGCCCCAGCATTTT

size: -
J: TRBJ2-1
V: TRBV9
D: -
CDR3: CASSPGFREQFF
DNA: TGTGCCAGCAGCCCGGGGTTCCGTGAGCAGTTCTTC

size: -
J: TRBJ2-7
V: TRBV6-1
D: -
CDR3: CASSTQGRWGEQYF
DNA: TGTGCCAGCAGCACCCAGGGCCGGTGGGGTGAGCAGTACTTC

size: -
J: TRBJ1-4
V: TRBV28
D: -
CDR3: CASSPRIRTPNEKLFF
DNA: TGTGCCAGCAGTCCTCGTATTAGAACCCCGAATGAAAAACTGTTTTTT

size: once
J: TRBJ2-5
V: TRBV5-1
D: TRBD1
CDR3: CASMSGGRETQYF
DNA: TGCGCCAGCATGTCAGGGGGTCGAGAGACCCAGTACTTC

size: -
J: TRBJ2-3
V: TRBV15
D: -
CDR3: CATSRELHTDTQYF
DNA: TGTGCCACCAGCAGGGAGCTTCACACAGATACGCAGTATTTT

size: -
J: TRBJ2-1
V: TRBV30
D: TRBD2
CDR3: CASLWGGANAQFF
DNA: TGTGCCTCGCTCTGGGGGGGTGCTAATGCGCAGTTCTTC

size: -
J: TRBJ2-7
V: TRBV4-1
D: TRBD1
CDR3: CASSRQGAPLDEQYF
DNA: TGCGCCAGCAGCCGACAGGGGGCCCCTTTGGACGAGCAGTACTTC

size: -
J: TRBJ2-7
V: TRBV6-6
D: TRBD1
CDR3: CASSYSKTGISYEQYF
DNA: TGTGCCAGCAGTTACTCGAAGACAGGGATCTCCTACGAGCAGTACTTC

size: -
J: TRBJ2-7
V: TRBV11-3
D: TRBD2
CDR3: CASSLSSGPNYEQYF
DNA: TGTGCCAGCAGCTTATCTAGCGGACCTAACTACGAGCAGTACTTC

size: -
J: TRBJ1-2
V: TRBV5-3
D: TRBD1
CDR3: CARSRGDRDRVTGYTF
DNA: TGTGCCAGAAGCAGGGGAGACCGGGACAGGGTAACCGGCTACACCTTC

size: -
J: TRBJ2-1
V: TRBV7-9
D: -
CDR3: CASYPPGGSYNEQFF
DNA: TGTGCCAGCTACCCCCCCGGCGGTTCCTACAATGAGCAGTTCTTC

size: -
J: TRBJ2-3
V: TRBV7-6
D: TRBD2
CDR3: CASSPSGGTTDTQYF
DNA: TGTGCCAGCAGCCCTAGCGGGGGTACCACAGATACGCAGTATTTT

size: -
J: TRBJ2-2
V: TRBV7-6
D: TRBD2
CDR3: CASSSSGRTGELFF
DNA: TGTGCCAGCAGTTCTAGCGGGAGGACCGGGGAGCTGTTTTTT

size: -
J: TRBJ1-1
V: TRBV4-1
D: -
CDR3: CASSQVGQLNTEAFF
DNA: TGCGCCAGCAGCCAAGTTGGACAGCTGAACACTGAAGCTTTCTTT

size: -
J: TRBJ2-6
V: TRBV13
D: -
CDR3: CASSLNRADSGANVLTF
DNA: TGTGCCAGCAGCTTAAACAGGGCCGACTCTGGGGCCAACGTCCTGACTTTC

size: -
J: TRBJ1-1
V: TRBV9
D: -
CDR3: CASSVGDMATEAFF
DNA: TGTGCCAGCAGCGTTGGAGATATGGCCACTGAAGCTTTCTTT

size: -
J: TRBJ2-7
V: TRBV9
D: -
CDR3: CASSGAALEQYF
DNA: TGTGCCAGCAGCGGGGCCGCTTTGGAGCAGTACTTC

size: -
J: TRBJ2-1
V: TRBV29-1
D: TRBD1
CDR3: CSVAEQGIQFF
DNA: TGCAGCGTTGCCGAACAGGGGATCCAGTTCTTC

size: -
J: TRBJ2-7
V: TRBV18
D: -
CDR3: CASSPEASSYEQYF
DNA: TGTGCCAGCTCACCGGAGGCAAGCTCCTACGAGCAGTACTTC

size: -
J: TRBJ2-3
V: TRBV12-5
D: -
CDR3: CASGLVHGAQYF
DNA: TGTGCTAGTGGTTTGGTACACGGGGCGCAGTATTTT

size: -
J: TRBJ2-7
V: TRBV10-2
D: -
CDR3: CASTEENTYEQYF
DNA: TGCGCCAGCACGGAGGAAAATACCTACGAGCAGTACTTC

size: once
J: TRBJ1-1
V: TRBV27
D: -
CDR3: CASSLTGHMEAFF
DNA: TGTGCCAGCAGTCTTACGGGACACATGGAAGCTTTCTTT